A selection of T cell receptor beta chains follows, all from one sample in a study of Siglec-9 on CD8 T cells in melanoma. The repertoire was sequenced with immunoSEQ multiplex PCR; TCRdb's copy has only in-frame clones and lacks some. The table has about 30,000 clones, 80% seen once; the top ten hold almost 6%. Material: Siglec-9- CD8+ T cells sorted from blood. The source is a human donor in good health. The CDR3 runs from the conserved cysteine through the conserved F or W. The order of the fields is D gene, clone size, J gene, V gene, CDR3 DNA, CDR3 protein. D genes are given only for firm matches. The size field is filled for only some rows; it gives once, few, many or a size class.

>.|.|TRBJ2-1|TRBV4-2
TGTGCCAGCAGCCAAGAGGGGATCGTGCAGTTCTTC
CASSQEGIVQFF
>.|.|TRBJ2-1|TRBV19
TGTGCCAGTAGGGTAGGGGGGGAGCAGTTCTTC
CASRVGGEQFF
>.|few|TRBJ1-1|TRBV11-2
TGTGCCAGCAGCTTGATGGGGGACACTGAAGCTTTCTTT
CASSLMGDTEAFF
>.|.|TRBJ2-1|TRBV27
TGTGCCAGCAGTTTATACTTCTTGGCGGGCTATAACAATGAGCAGTTCTTC
CASSLYFLAGYNNEQFF
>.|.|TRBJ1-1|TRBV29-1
TGCAGCGTGATGGGGTCAGCCATGAACACTGAAGCTTTCTTT
CSVMGSAMNTEAFF
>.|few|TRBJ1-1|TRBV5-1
TGCGCCAGCAGCTTGGGTGGGGGGCAGGTCACTGAAGCTTTCTTT
CASSLGGGQVTEAFF
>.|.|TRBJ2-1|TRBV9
TGTGCCAGCAGCGTTAGACAGGAGCTTTACAATGAGCAGTTCTTC
CASSVRQELYNEQFF
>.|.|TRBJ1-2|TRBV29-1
TGCAGCGTTGAAACCAACTATGGCTACACCTTC
CSVETNYGYTF
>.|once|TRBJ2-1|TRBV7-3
TGTGCCAGCAGCCCTACAGGGTACTTTACCTACAATGAGCAGTTCTTC
CASSPTGYFTYNEQFF
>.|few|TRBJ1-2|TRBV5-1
TGCGCCAGCAGCTTGAGGGACGACTATGGCTACACCTTC
CASSLRDDYGYTF
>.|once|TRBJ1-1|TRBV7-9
TGTGCCAGCAGCTCCCCAGAAAACACTGAAGCTTTCTTT
CASSSPENTEAFF
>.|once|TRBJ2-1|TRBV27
TGTGCCAGCAGTTTCTTTTTTTCCTTGGCTAATCCGAATGAGCAGTTCTTC
CASSFFFSLANPNEQFF
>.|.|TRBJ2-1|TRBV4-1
TGCGCCAGCAGCCAAGTATCCGGTGAGGGCGGGCAGTTCTTC
CASSQVSGEGGQFF
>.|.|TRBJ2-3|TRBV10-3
TGTGCCATCAGTGCCTCGCGGCAGGGGAGCACAGATACGCAGTATTTT
CAISASRQGSTDTQYF
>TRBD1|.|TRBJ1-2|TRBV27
TGTGCCAGCAGTTTCAAGACAGGGGATGGCTACACCTTC
CASSFKTGDGYTF